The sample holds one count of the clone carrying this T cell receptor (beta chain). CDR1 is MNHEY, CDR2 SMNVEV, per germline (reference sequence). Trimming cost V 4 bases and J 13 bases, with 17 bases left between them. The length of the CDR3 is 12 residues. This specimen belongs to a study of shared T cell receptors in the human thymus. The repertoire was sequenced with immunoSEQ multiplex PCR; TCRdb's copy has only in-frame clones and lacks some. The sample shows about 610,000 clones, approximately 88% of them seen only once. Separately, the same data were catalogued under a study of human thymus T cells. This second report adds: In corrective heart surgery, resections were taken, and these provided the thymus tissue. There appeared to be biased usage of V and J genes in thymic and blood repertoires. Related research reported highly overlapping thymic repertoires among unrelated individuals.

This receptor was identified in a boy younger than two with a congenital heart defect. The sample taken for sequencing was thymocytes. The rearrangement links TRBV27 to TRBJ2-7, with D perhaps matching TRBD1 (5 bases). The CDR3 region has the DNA TGTGCCAGCAGTTCACAAGGGGCCCGACGCTACTTC. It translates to CASSSQGARRYF.